This T cell receptor beta chain was retrieved from a study of T cell responses to AZD1222 COVID-19 vaccine (dated by TCRdb to about 2021). In the study overall: AZD1222 recipients given second doses at about 4 weeks or at about 12 weeks were pooled, since spike-specific TCR depth and breadth were not found to differ between the two schedules. TCR sequencing covered 233 trial participants: 200 to 210 given two doses of AZD1222 and 26 given two doses of MenACWY control vaccine. Trial participants were enrolled by age into subgroups of 18-55, 56-69 and 70-plus years, and around 150, 28 and 57 TCR-sequenced participants, respectively, were included in these subgroups.

The CDR3 regions of human TCRbeta chains were analyzed by immunosequencing. From the authors' description of their analysis: TCRs in the repertoires were matched against a reference library of SARS-CoV-2-specific TCRs that had been generated with the MIRA antigen-specificity platform. Breadth was defined as the fraction of unique TCRs that were SARS-CoV-2-associated. Depth was defined as the fraction of total T cells that were SARS-CoV-2-associated. Each spike-specific TCR was assigned to its reactive spike region and to a CD4 or CD8 class using the MIRA data. Log10-transformed breadth and depth values were compared by one-way ANOVA with Sidak's multiple comparisons tests. Here the immuneACCESS table is served through TCRdb, limited to in-frame sequences with V and J called. Missing clones are a known gap in these copies; in checked studies unresolved V genes cover under half, and the rest lacks a known reason. V, J and clone size reflect that table, while D and trimming were determined from the DNA. The sample records more than 100,000 clones, approximately 89% of which are singletons. The ten largest clones add up to 4.4% of the sample.

General findings and caveats noted by the study authors: Epitopes outside the regions mutated in the B.1.351 and B.1.1.7 variants were reportedly recognized by nearly half of the unique spike-specific TCRs. After two AZD1222 doses, both the breadth and the depth of spike-specific TCRs were significantly higher than at day 0 and than in MenACWY recipients. The vaccine-associated CD4 TCRs covered the entire spike protein, and the dominant responses fell in regions 160-218 and 743-854. In the small 56-69-year group, the increase in depth fell short of significance, most likely because of low power. Participants were mostly white British, with more females than males. The authors suggested clonal diversity may have been underestimated. Conclusions about previously exposed vaccinees are limited because only 5 or 6 AZD1222 recipients were SARS-CoV-2 seropositive at baseline. Because no day 14 peak-response samples were available, repertoires were characterized only after the peak T cell response.

The intended sense of this specimen's time point label: baseline before first vaccination. Vaccinee samples were obtained from the UK trials COV001 and COV002, which included a single-blind randomized controlled phase 2/3 trial of AZD1222 (ChAdOx1 nCoV-19) in healthy adults. For TCRbeta chain sequencing, PBMC samples were collected from trial participants at day 0 and at day 28 after the second dose. CDR1 and CDR2 are drawn from the germline V gene: MNHEY, SVGAGI. The CDR3, cysteine through phenylalanine, is 15 amino acids long. Only the CDR3 portion is preserved as DNA: 45 bases, with reading frame beginning at the first base. V and J lose 0 bases and 5 bases, and a span of 11 bases separates them. As for this clone: Its specific antigen is unknown. No much larger clone is present one base from it, and per-base qualities are unavailable.

The receptor chain draws on TRBV6-5 and TRBJ1-5; TRBD1 might be the D gene, on 6 matching bases. Here the sequenced sample was peripheral blood, taken on day 0 of AZD1222 vaccination. This TCR was sampled from an adult in good health. For the CDR3, the sequence is CASSYSTGLDQPQHF. The nucleotide sequence is given as TGTGCCAGCAGTTACTCCACAGGGCTGGATCAGCCCCAGCATTTT.